This T cell receptor (beta chain) was identified during a study of T cells in Graves' hyperthyroidism and ophthalmopathy. This clonotype occurred many times. Researchers took RNA transcripts and amplified the TCR beta CDR3 regions from them. The HTBI primer set drove a first-round RT-PCR of the TCR CDR3. TCRdb analysed the multiplex PCR reads with MiXCR anew, one entry per CDR3 protein. Of some 550,000 distinct CDR3 sequences detected, under 25% appear once; the ten largest clones hold about 25%. For Graves' hyperthyroidism to be stable, ophthalmopathy could not progress within 18 months. From germline, CDR1 is MDHEN and CDR2 SYDVKM. Trimming took 6 bases from V and 6 from J, leaving 9 bases between them. The CDR3 has 11 amino acids.

This sequence originates from a man between 18 and 35 years old with Graves' hyperthyroidism. The rearrangement links TRBV28 to TRBJ2-7, with D unclear. The sequencing sample was made of blood. CDR3 coding DNA: TGTGCCAGCAGCATCTCCGGCGAGCAGTACTTC. Protein product: CASSISGEQYF.